This T cell receptor beta chain was captured by sequencing in a study of T cell changes during pregnancy in multiple sclerosis. The CDR3 runs to 16 residues. Trimming left V 0 bases short and J 0 bases short, with 10 bases between. CDR1 and CDR2 (germline): SGHRS, YFSETQ. Clones were sequenced by immunoSEQ multiplex PCR, and TCRdb holds only the in-frame ones, with some missing. The data show approximately 53,000 clones, around nine tenths seen once. Specimen: CD4+ T cells from peripheral blood mononuclear cells, collected after pregnancy. This chain links TRBV5-1 with TRBJ1-3; D uncertain. The source of this sequence is a female donor in good health, enrolled as a control in a pregnancy study. CDR3 sequence: CASSLAGRSSGNTIYF. The CDR3 coding sequence is TGCGCCAGCAGCTTGGCCGGTCGGAGCTCTGGAAACACCATATATTTT.